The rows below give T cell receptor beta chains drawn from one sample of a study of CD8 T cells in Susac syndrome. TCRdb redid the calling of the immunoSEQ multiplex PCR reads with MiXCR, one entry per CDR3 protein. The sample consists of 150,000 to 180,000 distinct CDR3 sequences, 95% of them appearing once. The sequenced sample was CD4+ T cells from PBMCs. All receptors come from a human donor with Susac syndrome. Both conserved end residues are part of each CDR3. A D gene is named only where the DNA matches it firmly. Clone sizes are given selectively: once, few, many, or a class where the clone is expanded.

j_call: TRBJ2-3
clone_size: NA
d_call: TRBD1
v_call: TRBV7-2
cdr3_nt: TGTGCCAGCGGTCACCGGACAGGTCGCACAGATACGCAGTATTTT
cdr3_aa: CASGHRTGRTDTQYF

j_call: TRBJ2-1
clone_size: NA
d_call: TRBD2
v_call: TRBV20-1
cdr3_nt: TGCAGTGCTAGAGATACGGGGGGGGGATACAATGAGCAGTTCTTC
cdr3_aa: CSARDTGGGYNEQFF

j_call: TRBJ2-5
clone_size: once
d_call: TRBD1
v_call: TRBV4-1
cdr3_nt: TGCGCCAGCAGCCAAGAATTATCGACAGGGATTGGGACCCAGTACTTC
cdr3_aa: CASSQELSTGIGTQYF

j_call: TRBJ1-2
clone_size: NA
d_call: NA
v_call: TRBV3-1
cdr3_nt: TGTGCCAGTTTCAGCAGGCAGCGGATTAACTATGGCTACACCTTC
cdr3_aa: CASFSRQRINYGYTF

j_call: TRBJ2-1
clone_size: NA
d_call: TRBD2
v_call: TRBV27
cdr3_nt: TGTGCCAGCACCCTAGCGGGGGGCCACAATGAGCAGTTCTTC
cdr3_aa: CASTLAGGHNEQFF

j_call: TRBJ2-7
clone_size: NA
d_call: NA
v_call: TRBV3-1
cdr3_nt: TGTGCCAGCGCCGGTAGGGACGAGCAGTACTTC
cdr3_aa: CASAGRDEQYF

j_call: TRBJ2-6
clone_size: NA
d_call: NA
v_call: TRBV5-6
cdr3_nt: TGTGCCAGCAGCTTGGGTGGGACAATAGCCCTGACTTTC
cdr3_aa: CASSLGGTIALTF

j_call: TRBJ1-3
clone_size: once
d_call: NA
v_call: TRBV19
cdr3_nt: TGTGCCAGTAGTATTCTCCCCGGGACCCCGGCGCACACCATATATTTT
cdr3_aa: CASSILPGTPAHTIYF

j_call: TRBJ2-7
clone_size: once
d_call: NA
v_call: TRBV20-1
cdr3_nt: TGCAGTGCCACCCATGAGGGGAGGAGCGAGCAGTACTTC
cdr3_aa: CSATHEGRSEQYF

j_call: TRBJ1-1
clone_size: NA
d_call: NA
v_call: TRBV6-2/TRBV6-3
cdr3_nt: TGTGCCAGCGCATTCCAGGGGAGGAACACTGAAGCTTTCTTT
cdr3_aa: CASAFQGRNTEAFF

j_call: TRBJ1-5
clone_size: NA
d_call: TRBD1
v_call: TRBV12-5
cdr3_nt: TGTGCTAGTGGACAGGGGTCCTCCTTTAATAGCAATCAGCCCCAGCATTTT
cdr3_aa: CASGQGSSFNSNQPQHF

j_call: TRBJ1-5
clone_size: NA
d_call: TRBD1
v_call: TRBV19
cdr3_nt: TGTGCCAGTAGTAGAGGGACAGGCAATCAGCCCCAGCATTTT
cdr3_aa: CASSRGTGNQPQHF

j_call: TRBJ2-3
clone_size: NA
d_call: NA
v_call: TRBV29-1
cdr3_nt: TGCAGCGCACCGGGACTTACTAACACAGATACGCAGTATTTT
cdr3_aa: CSAPGLTNTDTQYF

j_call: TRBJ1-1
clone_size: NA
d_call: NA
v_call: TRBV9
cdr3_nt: TGTGCCAGCAGCGTAGAATCCGAACGGGCGAACACTGAAGCTTTCTTT
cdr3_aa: CASSVESERANTEAFF

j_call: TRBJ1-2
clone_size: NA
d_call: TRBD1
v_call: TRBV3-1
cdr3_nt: TGTGCCAGCAGCCCAGAGGGGCAGGGGGAAGCTAACTATGGCTACACCTTC
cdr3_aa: CASSPEGQGEANYGYTF

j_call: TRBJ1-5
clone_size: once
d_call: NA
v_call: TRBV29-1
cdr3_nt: TGCAGCGTTGAAGAGAAAGGCAATCAGCCCCAGCATTTT
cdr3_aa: CSVEEKGNQPQHF

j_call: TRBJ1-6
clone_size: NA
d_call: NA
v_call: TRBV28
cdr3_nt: TGTGCCAGCACCGATTCAACAACCTCCCGTTCACCCCTCCACTTT
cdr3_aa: CASTDSTTSRSPLHF

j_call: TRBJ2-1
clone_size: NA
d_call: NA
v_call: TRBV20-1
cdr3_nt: TGCAGTGCTAGAGATGGAAGTGCGACTAGCAGGGGGGAGCAGTTCTTC
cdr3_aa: CSARDGSATSRGEQFF

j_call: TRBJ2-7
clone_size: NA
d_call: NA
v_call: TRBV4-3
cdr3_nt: TGCGCCAGCAGCCAAGATGGTAGCTTGAGACAGCCCTACGAGCAGTACTTC
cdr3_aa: CASSQDGSLRQPYEQYF

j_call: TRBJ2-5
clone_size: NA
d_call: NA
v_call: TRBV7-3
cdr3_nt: TGTGCCAGCACCCTGTACCAAGAGACCCAGTACTTC
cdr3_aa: CASTLYQETQYF

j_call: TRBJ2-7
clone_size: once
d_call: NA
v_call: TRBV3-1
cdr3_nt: TGTGCCAGCAGCCAAGAGGGCAGGGCGAAGCAGTACTTC
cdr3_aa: CASSQEGRAKQYF

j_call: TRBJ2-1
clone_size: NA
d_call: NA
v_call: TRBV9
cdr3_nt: TGTGCCAGCAGCTCAGGACCGGAGCAGTTCTTC
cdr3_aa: CASSSGPEQFF

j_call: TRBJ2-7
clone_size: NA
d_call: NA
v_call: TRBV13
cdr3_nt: TGTGCCAGCAGCCCGCCGGGGGTGGGTCAACCCTACGAGCAGTACTTC
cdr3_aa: CASSPPGVGQPYEQYF

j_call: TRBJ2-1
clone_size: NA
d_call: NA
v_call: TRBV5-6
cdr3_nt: TGTGCCAGCAGCTTGTCTGGGACAGAGCAGTTCTTC
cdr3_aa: CASSLSGTEQFF

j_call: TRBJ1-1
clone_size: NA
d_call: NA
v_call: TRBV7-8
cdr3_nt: TGTGCCAGCAGCGCTAAGACAGTGAACACTGAAGCTTTCTTT
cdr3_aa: CASSAKTVNTEAFF

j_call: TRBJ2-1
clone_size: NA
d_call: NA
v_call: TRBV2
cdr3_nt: TGTGCCAGCAGAATCCTCTCCTACAATGAGCAGTTCTTC
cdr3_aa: CASRILSYNEQFF

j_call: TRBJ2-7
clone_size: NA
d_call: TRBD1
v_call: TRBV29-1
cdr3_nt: TGCAGCGTTCAGGGGGACGGTAGGAACGAGCAGTACTTC
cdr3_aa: CSVQGDGRNEQYF

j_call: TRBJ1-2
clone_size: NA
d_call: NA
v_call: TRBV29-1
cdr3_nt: TGCAGCGTTAGGGGAAGTCGCTATGGCTACACCTTC
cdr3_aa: CSVRGSRYGYTF

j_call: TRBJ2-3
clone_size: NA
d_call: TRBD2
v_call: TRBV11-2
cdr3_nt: TGTGCCAGCAGCCCGAGGGCGGGACTAGCGGGGGCGACAGATACGCAGTATTTT
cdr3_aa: CASSPRAGLAGATDTQYF

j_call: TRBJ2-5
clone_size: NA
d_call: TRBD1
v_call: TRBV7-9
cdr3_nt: TGTGCCAGCAGCTTAGGAGAGCTCCGCAGGGGGATCCAAGAGACCCAGTACTTC
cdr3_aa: CASSLGELRRGIQETQYF

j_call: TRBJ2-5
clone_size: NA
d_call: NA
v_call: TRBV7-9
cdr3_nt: TGTGCCAGCAGCCGACAGATCCAAGAGACCCAGTACTTC
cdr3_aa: CASSRQIQETQYF

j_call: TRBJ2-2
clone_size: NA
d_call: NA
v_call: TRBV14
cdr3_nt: TGTGCCAGCAGCCAAGCCCGGGGGAGCACCGGGGAGCTGTTTTTT
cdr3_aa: CASSQARGSTGELFF